Below, one T cell receptor (beta chain) is given with its context. Its specificity is unknown. This record belongs to a study of Tregs in tolerant kidney transplant recipients. Between the trimmed V and J ends, which lost 2 bases and 7 bases, there was a span of 8 bases. The CDR3 has 13 amino acids. Germline-derived CDR1 and CDR2 are LNHDA and SQIVND (reference sequence). Related graft donors supplied nonmyeloablative bone marrow transplants, and mixed chimerism was transient. Clones were sequenced by immunoSEQ multiplex PCR, and TCRdb holds only the in-frame ones, with some missing. The sample has fewer than 60,000 clones, about nine tenths seen once. Broader study findings: Nucleotide sequences could not be compared across some patients' samples due to primer changes. Tolerant patients' donor-specific Tregs expanded beyond overall Tregs, suggesting antigen-driven growth.

Sequencing used CD8+ T cells from blood (PBMCs), obtained 24 months after the transplant. V is TRBV19 and J is TRBJ1-4; tentatively, D is TRBD1 (5 bases). This clonotype originated in a human patient who received a combined kidney and bone marrow transplant. Some T cells may have originated in the graft donor. CDR3 sequence: CASSIRDSEKLFF. The DNA of the CDR3 is TGTGCCAGTAGTATAAGGGACTCTGAAAAACTGTTTTTT.